Each of the 11 T cell receptor beta chains below was sequenced from the same sample in a study of blood T cells in healthy people across ages. Primed by a sample-barcoded 5' primer and a J-beta primer mix, a second PCR proceeded for 7 to 11 cycles. TCRdb independently ran MiXCR on the 5' RACE reads; one entry per CDR3 protein. The sample has roughly 1,000,000 distinct CDR3 sequences, under 30% seen once. This sample also appeared in a second study, on T cells of mothers and their children.

What was sequenced was blood. The source of these receptors is a girl aged 2 to 9 in good health.

The chain combines TRBV27 with TRBJ2-1, with 7 nucleotides matching TRBD2. In germline, CDR1 is MNHEY, CDR2 SMNVEV (reference sequence). V was pared by 5 bases and J by 0 bases, with 10 bases of the junction left unmatched. This CDR3 is 17 amino acids long. The CDR3 sequence: CASSPRFSGLSYNEQFF. The DNA of the CDR3 is TGTGCCAGCAGTCCCCGCTTTAGCGGGCTCTCCTACAATGAGCAGTTCTTC.

In nucleotides, the CDR3 is TGCAGTGCTAGAGTTGCCGACAGACGGCGGGGAGAGACCCAGTACTTC. Residues: CSARVADRRRGETQYF. This chain joins TRBV20-1 and TRBJ2-5; D may be TRBD2 (6 bases). Trimming took 1 base from V and 4 from J, leaving 19 bases between them. Germline V gene data show CDR1 as DFQATT and CDR2 as SNEGSKA (reference sequence). This CDR3 contains 16 residues.

This chain links TRBV12-5 with TRBJ2-7; D not certain. Looked up from germline, CDR1 is LGHNT and CDR2 is FRNRAP. V dropped 6 bases and J dropped 2 bases, with 14 bases sitting between them. This CDR3 is 14 amino acids long. The CDR3 is CASGNDGSPYEQYF. The CDR3 DNA reads as TGTGCTAGTGGAAACGACGGCTCCCCCTACGAGCAGTACTTC.

This chain connects TRBV20-1 to TRBJ2-2, with TRBD2 matching 13 bases. Germline V gene data show CDR1 as DFQATT and CDR2 as SNEGSKA (reference sequence). Losses at the gene ends were 5 bases for V and 8 bases for J; bases not matched to a gene: 8. The CDR3 contains 15 residues. CDR3 residues: CSARTSGGAIGELFF. The CDR3 DNA is TGCAGTGCTCGGACTAGCGGGGGTGCTATAGGGGAGCTGTTTTTT.

The chain links TRBV7-2 to TRBJ2-5; tentative D call: TRBD1 (6 bases). The J call may be faulty, since TRBJ2-1 better matches the DNA end. The CDR3 spans 14 residues. Germline CDR1 reads SGHTA; CDR2 reads FQGNSA. In DNA, the CDR3 is TGTGCCAGCAGCTCCTTCGTGAGGGGGAGTGAGCAGTTCTTC. Translation: CASSSFVRGSEQFF.

The J gene is TRBJ2-4, the V gene TRBV6-5; D call uncertain. V was clipped by 5 bases and J by 4 bases, with 9 bases between them. The CDR3 length is 13 residues. Germline-derived CDR1 and CDR2 are MNHEY and SVGAGI. CDR3 protein: CASSPNGKNIQYF. The CDR3 DNA reads TGTGCCAGCAGTCCTAACGGGAAAAACATTCAGTACTTC.

The gene calls are TRBV7-2 and TRBJ2-5; a possible D gene is TRBD2 (6 bases). The ends were cut back, 3 bases at V and 7 bases at J, with 12 bases in the middle. The CDR3 extends over 13 amino acids. Germline CDR1 SGHTA, CDR2 FQGNSA. CDR3 sequence (DNA): TGTGCCAGCAGCTTCGGCGGGGTAGCGACCCAGTACTTC. Translated, it gives CASSFGGVATQYF.

The chain combines TRBV10-3 with TRBJ2-5; D might be TRBD2 (5 bases). The J call may be faulty, since TRBJ2-1 better matches the DNA end. CDR1 and CDR2 (germline): ENHRY, SYGVKD. The CDR3 covers 14 residues. In DNA form, the CDR3 reads TGTGCCATCAGTGACGCGGGTGCCTACAATGAGCAGTTCTTC. Encoded protein: CAISDAGAYNEQFF.

Only a few counts were recorded for this clonotype. The chain employs TRBV18 and TRBJ2-7; D call uncertain. This CDR3 is 14 amino acids long. CDR1 KGHSH and CDR2 LQKENI come from the germline V gene. The germline V and J ends were trimmed by 6 bases and 2 bases, with 14 bases remaining between them. The CDR3 bases are TGTGCCAGCTCTCACAACCGGAATCCCTACGAGCAGTACTTC. Translating gives CASSHNRNPYEQYF.

The genes are TRBV7-6 and TRBJ2-5; 10 nucleotides match TRBD1. The DNA matches TRBJ2-1 better at its end, which makes the J call doubtful. From germline, CDR1 is SGHVS and CDR2 FNYEAQ. The CDR3 covers 14 residues. The DNA of the CDR3 is TGTGCCAGCACCTGGACAGGGGGAGGGAATGAGCAGTTCTTC. Its translation: CASTWTGGGNEQFF.

The chain combines TRBV19 with TRBJ2-7, with D tentatively TRBD2 (5 bases). The germline V gene has CDR1 LNHDA and CDR2 SQIVND (reference sequence). The CDR3 is made up of 13 amino acids. The ends were cut back, 3 bases at V and 6 bases at J, with 12 bases in the middle. The CDR3 sequence: CASSIGSVAEQYF. CDR3 coding DNA: TGTGCCAGTAGTATTGGTAGCGTCGCCGAGCAGTACTTC.